These 5 T cell receptor beta chains share one sample of origin, sequenced in a study of tumor and adjacent non-tumor tissue in lung cancer. The library came from three nested PCR rounds adapted from ARM-PCR protocols. TCRdb ran MiXCR on the multiplex PCR reads and lists one entry per CDR3 protein. This sample has approximately 76,000 distinct CDR3 sequences, with around 70% found just once. RNA was extracted from bulk tissue without any cell sorting. Sequencing input: lung tumor tissue. These receptors were obtained from a woman aged 70 to 79 with non-small cell lung cancer.

For this clonotype: Relative to the germline gene, one junction end is altered; a read error may explain this. The chain is built from TRBV10-1 and TRBJ2-7; a weak D match, TRBD2 (5 bases). The germline V gene encodes CDR1 WNHNN and CDR2 SYGVQD (reference sequence). The CDR3 sequence is 12 residues long. The CDR3 protein is CAISPHGNEQNF. The CDR3 DNA sequence: TGCGCCATCAGCCCCCACGGGAACGAGCAGAACTTC.

Remarks on this clonotype: Since no conserved phenylalanine or tryptophan closes the CDR3, a read error is the likely cause. V gene TRBV20-1 combines with J gene TRBJ2-1; tentatively, D is TRBD2 (6 bases). Germline loops: CDR1 DFQATT, CDR2 SNEGSKA (reference sequence). This CDR3 contains 14 residues. For the CDR3, the DNA is TGCGGTGCTGACGGGACTCCGACCCCCAATGAGCAGTTCTTA. It is translated as CGADGTPTPNEQFL.

Of note for this clonotype: A junction boundary mismatches the germline segment, possibly from a read error. The chain carries TRBV29-1 and TRBJ1-1; 10 nucleotides agree with TRBD1. The CDR3 runs 14 residues. Germline loops: CDR1 SQVTM, CDR2 ANQGSEA. The CDR3 reads CRVGLDRGDTEAFF. The CDR3 DNA reads TGCAGGGTTGGTTTGGACAGGGGGGATACTGAAGCTTTCTTT.

The chain has TRBV28 and TRBJ1-2; TRBD1 might be the D (5 bases). The CDR3 is 12 residues long. V was shortened by 5 bases and J by 8 bases, with 12 bases between the two germline ends. Germline CDR1 MDHEN, CDR2 SYDVKM. This chain's CDR3 is CASSPGWRGYTF. Here the CDR3 DNA reads TGTGCCAGCAGTCCAGGGTGGCGGGGCTACACCTTC.

This clonotype is categorized as medium-sized. V usage is TRBV29-1 and J usage is TRBJ2-5, with no clear D. The CDR3 covers 14 residues. The germline V gene encodes CDR1 SQVTM and CDR2 ANQGSEA. V lost 0 bases to trimming and J lost 0 bases, with 8 bases between them. CDR3 residues: CSVEDLTHQETQYF. The CDR3 nucleotides are TGCAGCGTTGAAGATCTGACCCACCAAGAGACCCAGTACTTC.